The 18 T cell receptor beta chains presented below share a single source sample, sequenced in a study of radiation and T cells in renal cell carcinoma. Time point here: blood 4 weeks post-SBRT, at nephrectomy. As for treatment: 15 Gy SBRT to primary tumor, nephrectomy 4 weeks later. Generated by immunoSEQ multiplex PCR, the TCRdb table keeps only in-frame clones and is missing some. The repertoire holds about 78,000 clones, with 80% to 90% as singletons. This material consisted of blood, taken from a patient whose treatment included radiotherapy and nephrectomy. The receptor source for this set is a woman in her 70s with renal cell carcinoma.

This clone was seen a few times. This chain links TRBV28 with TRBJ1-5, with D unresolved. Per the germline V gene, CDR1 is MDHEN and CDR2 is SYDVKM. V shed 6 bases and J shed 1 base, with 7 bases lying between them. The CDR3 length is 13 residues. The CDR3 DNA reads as TGTGCCAGCAGGCCGGGGAGCAATCAGCCCCAGCATTTT. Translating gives CASRPGSNQPQHF.

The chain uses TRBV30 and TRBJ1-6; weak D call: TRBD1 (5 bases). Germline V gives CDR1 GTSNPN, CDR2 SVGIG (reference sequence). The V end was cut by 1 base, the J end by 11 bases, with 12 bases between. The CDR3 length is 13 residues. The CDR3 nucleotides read TGTGCCTGGAGTGAAGAACAAGGGGCACCCCTCCACTTT. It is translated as CAWSEEQGAPLHF.

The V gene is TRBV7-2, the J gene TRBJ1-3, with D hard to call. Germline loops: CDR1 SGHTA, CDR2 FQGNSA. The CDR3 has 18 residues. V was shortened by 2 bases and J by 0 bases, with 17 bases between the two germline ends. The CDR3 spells CASSLTMAWQSSGNTIYF. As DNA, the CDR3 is TGTGCCAGCAGCTTAACAATGGCTTGGCAGAGCTCTGGAAACACCATATATTTT.

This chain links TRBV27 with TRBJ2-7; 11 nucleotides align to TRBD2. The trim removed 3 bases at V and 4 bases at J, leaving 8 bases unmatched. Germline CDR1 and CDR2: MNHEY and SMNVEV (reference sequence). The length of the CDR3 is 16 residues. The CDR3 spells CASSLTSGARVYEQYF. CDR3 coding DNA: TGTGCCAGCAGTTTGACTAGCGGGGCTAGGGTGTACGAGCAGTACTTC.

The CDR3 region has the DNA TGTGCCAGCAGCGAAAACAGGGTAGGAAACACTGAAGCTTTCTTT. It translates to CASSENRVGNTEAFF. The chain employs TRBV7-8 and TRBJ1-1; D perhaps matches TRBD1 (6 bases). This CDR3 has 15 residues. Trimming took off 5 bases at V and 2 bases at J, with 15 bases between the two ends. Germline V gives CDR1 SGHVS, CDR2 FQNEAQ.

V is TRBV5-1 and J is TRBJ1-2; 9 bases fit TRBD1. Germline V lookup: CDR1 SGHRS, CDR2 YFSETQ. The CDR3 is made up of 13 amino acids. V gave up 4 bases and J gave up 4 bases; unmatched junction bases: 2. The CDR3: CASSPTGGYGYTF. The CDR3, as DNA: TGCGCCAGCAGCCCGACAGGGGGCTATGGCTACACCTTC.

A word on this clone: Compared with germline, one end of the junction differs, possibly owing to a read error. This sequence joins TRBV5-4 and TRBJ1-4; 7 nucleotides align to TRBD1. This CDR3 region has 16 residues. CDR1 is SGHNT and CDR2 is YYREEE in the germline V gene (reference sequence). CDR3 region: CASGLAPGGTNEKLFF. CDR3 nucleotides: TGTGCCAGCGGCTTGGCCCCAGGGGGAACTAATGAAAAACTGTTTTTT.

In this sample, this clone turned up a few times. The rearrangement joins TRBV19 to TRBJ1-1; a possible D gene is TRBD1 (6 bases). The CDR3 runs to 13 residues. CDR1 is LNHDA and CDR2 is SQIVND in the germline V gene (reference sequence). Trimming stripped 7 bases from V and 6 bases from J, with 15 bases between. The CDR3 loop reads CASTPTNRAEAFF. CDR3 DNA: TGTGCCAGTACCCCAACCAACAGGGCTGAAGCTTTCTTT.

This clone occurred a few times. This chain's CDR3 is CASSEALPEAFF. DNA for the CDR3: TGTGCCAGCAGTGAAGCGCTTCCTGAAGCTTTCTTT. The rearrangement uses TRBV2 and TRBJ1-1; no reliable D call. V lost 0 bases to trimming and J lost 6 bases, with 5 bases between them. The germline V gene has CDR1 SNHLY and CDR2 FYNNEI. This CDR3 has 12 residues.

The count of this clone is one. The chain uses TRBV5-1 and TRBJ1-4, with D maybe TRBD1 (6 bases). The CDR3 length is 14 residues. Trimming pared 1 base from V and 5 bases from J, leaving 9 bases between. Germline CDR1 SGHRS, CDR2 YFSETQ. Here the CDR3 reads CASSLSGANEKLFF. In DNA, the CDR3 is TGCGCCAGCAGCTTGTCGGGGGCGAATGAAAAACTGTTTTTT.

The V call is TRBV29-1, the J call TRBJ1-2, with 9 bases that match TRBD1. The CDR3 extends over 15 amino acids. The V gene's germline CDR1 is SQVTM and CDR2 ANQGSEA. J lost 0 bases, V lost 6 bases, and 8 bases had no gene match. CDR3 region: CSVRTGEGANYGYTF. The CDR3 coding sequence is TGCAGCGTCAGGACAGGGGAGGGGGCTAACTATGGCTACACCTTC. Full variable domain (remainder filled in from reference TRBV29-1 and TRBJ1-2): SAVISQKPSRDICQRGTSLTIQCQVDSQVTMMFWYRQQPGQSLTLIATANQGSEATYESGFVIDKFPISRPNLTFSTLTVSNMSPEDSSIYLCSVRTGEGANYGYTFGSGTRLTVV.

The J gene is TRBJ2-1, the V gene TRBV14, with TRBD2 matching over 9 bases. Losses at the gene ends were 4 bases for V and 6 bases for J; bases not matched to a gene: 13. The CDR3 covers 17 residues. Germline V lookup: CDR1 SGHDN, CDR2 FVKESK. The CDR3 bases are TGTGCCAGCAGCCCCTTCCGGGCTAGCGGGGCTATCAATGAGCAGTTCTTC. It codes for CASSPFRASGAINEQFF.

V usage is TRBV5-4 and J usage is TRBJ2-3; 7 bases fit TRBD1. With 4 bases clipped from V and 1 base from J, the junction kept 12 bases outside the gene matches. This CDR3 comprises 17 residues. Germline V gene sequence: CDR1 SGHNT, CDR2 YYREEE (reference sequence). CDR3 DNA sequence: TGTGCCAGCAGCCCTTCATCGACAGGGCTGGGCACAGATACGCAGTATTTT. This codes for CASSPSSTGLGTDTQYF.

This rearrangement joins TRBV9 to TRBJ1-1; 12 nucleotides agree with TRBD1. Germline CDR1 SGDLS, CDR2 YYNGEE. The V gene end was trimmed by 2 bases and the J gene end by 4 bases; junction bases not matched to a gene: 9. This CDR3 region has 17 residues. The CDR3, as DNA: TGTGCCAGCAGCGTCGGGGACAGGGGGCAAAAGCGCACTGAAGCTTTCTTT. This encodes CASSVGDRGQKRTEAFF. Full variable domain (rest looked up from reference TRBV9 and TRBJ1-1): DSGVTQTPKHLITATGQRVTLRCSPRSGDLSVYWYQQSLDQGLQFLIQYYNGEERAKGNILERFSAQQFPDLHSELNLSSLELGDSALYFCASSVGDRGQKRTEAFFGQGTRLTVV.

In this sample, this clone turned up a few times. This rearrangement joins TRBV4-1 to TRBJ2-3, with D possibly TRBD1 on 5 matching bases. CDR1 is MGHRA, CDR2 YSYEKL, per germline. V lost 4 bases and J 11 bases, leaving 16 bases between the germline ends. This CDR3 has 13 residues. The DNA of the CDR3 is TGCGCCAGCAGCCCCCCCCCAGGGTATATGCAGTATTTT. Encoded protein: CASSPPPGYMQYF.

The CDR3 loop is CASSRTSGFETQYF. DNA of the CDR3: TGTGCCAGTTCAAGGACTAGCGGGTTCGAGACCCAGTACTTC. The chain combines TRBV6-1 with TRBJ2-5, with TRBD2 matching 11 bases. V gave up 9 bases and J gave up 5 bases; unmatched junction bases: 8. Germline-derived CDR1 and CDR2 are MNHNS and SASEGT. The CDR3 consists of 14 residues.

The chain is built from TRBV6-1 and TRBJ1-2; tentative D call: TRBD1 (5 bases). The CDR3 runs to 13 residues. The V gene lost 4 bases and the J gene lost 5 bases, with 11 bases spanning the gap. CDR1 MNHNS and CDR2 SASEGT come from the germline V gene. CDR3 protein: CASSAGRTYGYTF. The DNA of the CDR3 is TGTGCCAGCAGTGCGGGACGCACTTATGGCTACACCTTC.

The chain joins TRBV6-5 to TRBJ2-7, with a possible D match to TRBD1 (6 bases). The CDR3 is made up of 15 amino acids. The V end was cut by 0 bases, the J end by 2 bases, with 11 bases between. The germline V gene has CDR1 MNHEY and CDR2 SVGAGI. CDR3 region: CASSYSPQGTYEQYF. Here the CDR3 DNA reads TGTGCCAGCAGTTACTCTCCACAGGGCACCTACGAGCAGTACTTC.